The rows below give T cell receptor beta chains drawn from one sample of a study of shared clonotypes between healthy human individuals. Method: immunoSEQ multiplex PCR; TCRdb's copy keeps in-frame clones and lacks some. The sample contains about 1,800,000 clones, about 95% of which appear only once. The sequenced sample consisted of naive CD8+ T cells sorted from blood. The receptors come from a man younger than 30 in good health. Each CDR3 is given with its conserved first and last residue. A D gene is named only where the DNA matches it firmly. Only some rows state a clone size, as once, few, many or a class for expanded clones.

clone_size	j_call	cdr3_length	v_call	d_call	cdr3_nt	cdr3_aa
-	TRBJ1-3	15	TRBV6-5	-	TGTGCCAGCAGCCCTACGGGGGGGCCCGGAAACACCATATATTTT	CASSPTGGPGNTIYF
once	TRBJ1-4	15	TRBV7-9	TRBD1	TGTGCCAGCAGCTCTCCGACAGGGATAGGGGAAAAACTGTTTTTT	CASSSPTGIGEKLFF
-	TRBJ2-7	16	TRBV13	TRBD1	TGTGCCAGCAGCCCCCAAGACAGGGGAACTTCCTACGAGCAGTACTTC	CASSPQDRGTSYEQYF
-	TRBJ2-3	14	TRBV27	-	TGTGCCAGCAGTTTGCCCGGGAGCACAGATACGCAGTATTTT	CASSLPGSTDTQYF
once	TRBJ2-5	12	TRBV7-9	-	TGTGCCAGTACCTCCTACCAAGAGACCCAGTACTTC	CASTSYQETQYF
-	TRBJ2-5	16	TRBV7-2	TRBD1	TGTGCCAGCAGCTTAGGATTCGGACAGGGGGAAGAGACCCAGTACTTC	CASSLGFGQGEETQYF
-	TRBJ2-7	14	TRBV5-5	-	TGTGCCAGCAGCTTTCACGTTAACTCCTACGAGCAGTACTTC	CASSFHVNSYEQYF
-	TRBJ2-7	16	TRBV7-9	-	TGTGCCAGCAGCTTAGCGTCAGGGAATAGGGCCTACGAGCAGTACTTC	CASSLASGNRAYEQYF
-	TRBJ2-1	14	TRBV4-3	-	TGCGCCAGCAGCCAAGACGGGAACGGAGTAGAGCAGTTCTTC	CASSQDGNGVEQFF
-	TRBJ2-1	16	TRBV11-2	TRBD2	TGTGCCAGCAGCCCGGGGGGGGGACTAGCGGGCAATGAGCAGTTCTTC	CASSPGGGLAGNEQFF
-	TRBJ2-1	11	TRBV7-9	-	TGTGCCAGCAGCTACCCTTGGCAGCAGTTCTTC	CASSYPWQQFF
-	TRBJ2-2	16	TRBV10-1	-	TGCGCCAGCAGTGAGGCCGATTACGCGAACACCGGGGAGCTGTTTTTT	CASSEADYANTGELFF
few	TRBJ1-6	14	TRBV27	TRBD1	TGTGCCAGCAGTTTGACAGGGTATAATTCACCCCTCCACTTT	CASSLTGYNSPLHF
-	TRBJ2-7	15	TRBV27	-	TGTGCCAGCAGTTTATCGGGGGCTAGCTCCTACGAGCAGTACTTC	CASSLSGASSYEQYF
-	TRBJ2-7	14	TRBV7-6	TRBD2	TGTGCCAGCAGCTTAGGGGGGGGCTCCTACGAGCAGTACTTC	CASSLGGGSYEQYF
-	TRBJ2-7	14	TRBV19	TRBD1	TGTGCCAGTAGTCAGGGGACAGACATGGGGGAGCAGTACTTC	CASSQGTDMGEQYF
-	TRBJ2-2	14	TRBV5-1	-	TGCGCCAGCAGCTATGCTGCGAACACCGGGGAGCTGTTTTTT	CASSYAANTGELFF
-	TRBJ2-1	17	TRBV7-9	TRBD2	TGTGCCAGCAGCTCGCTATTAGCGGGAGGACCCTACAATGAGCAGTTCTTC	CASSSLLAGGPYNEQFF
-	TRBJ2-7	15	TRBV9	TRBD1	TGTGCCAGCAGCACATCAGGGGGCGCGTCCTACGAGCAGTACTTC	CASSTSGGASYEQYF
-	TRBJ1-5	15	TRBV4-1	TRBD1	TGCGCCAGCAGCCAATCACAGGGGGCAGGTCAGCCCCAGCATTTT	CASSQSQGAGQPQHF
-	TRBJ2-1	14	TRBV7-9	-	TGTGCCAGCAGCTTCGTATCAGTGGCCGATGAGCAGTTCTTC	CASSFVSVADEQFF
few	TRBJ1-6	13	TRBV9	-	TGTGCCAGCAGCGGGTTAGGGGATTCACCCCTCCACTTT	CASSGLGDSPLHF
-	TRBJ2-3	13	TRBV9	TRBD2	TGTGCCAGCACGGCGGGAGTGACAGATACGCAGTATTTT	CASTAGVTDTQYF
-	TRBJ2-5	15	TRBV7-6	TRBD2	TGTGCCAGCAGCTCAGCGAGCGGGAGCTCCGGAACCCAGTACTTC	CASSSASGSSGTQYF
-	TRBJ2-3	12	TRBV25-1	TRBD1	TGTGCCAGCTCACAGGGGGCAGATACGCAGTATTTT	CASSQGADTQYF
-	TRBJ1-1	12	TRBV19	-	TGTGCCAGTAGCTTCTCGAGGCGTGAAGCTTTCTTT	CASSFSRREAFF
once	TRBJ2-3	18	TRBV4-1	TRBD2	TGCGCCAGCAGCCCGGAGATCGGGACTAGCGGGAGTTTAGATACGCAGTATTTT	CASSPEIGTSGSLDTQYF
-	TRBJ2-3	18	TRBV12-5	-	TGTGCTAGTGGTTCCCTGGGTAGCGGGGAGGGGGCAACAGATACGCAGTATTTT	CASGSLGSGEGATDTQYF
few	TRBJ2-1	13	TRBV27	-	TGTGCGACGAGCCCCTCCCTAAACAATGAGCAGTTCTTC	CATSPSLNNEQFF
-	TRBJ2-3	16	TRBV6-1	-	TGTGCCAGCAGTGGATTACAGGGGACTCAGGCAGATACGCAGTATTTT	CASSGLQGTQADTQYF
-	TRBJ2-7	14	TRBV6-6	-	TGTGCCAGCACAATAGGGCCCAGCTCCTACGAGCAGTACTTC	CASTIGPSSYEQYF
-	TRBJ2-1	13	TRBV5-4	-	TGTGCCAGCAGCCACGACAGGAAGGATGAGCAGTTCTTC	CASSHDRKDEQFF
-	TRBJ2-7	13	TRBV27	TRBD1	TGTGCCAGCAGCCCCGGGACAGCCAACGAGCAGTACTTC	CASSPGTANEQYF
-	TRBJ2-3	18	TRBV5-4	-	TGTGCCAGCAGCTGGGAAAAGGTTGACGCACCACTCACAGATACGCAGTATTTT	CASSWEKVDAPLTDTQYF
-	TRBJ2-1	14	TRBV29-1	TRBD2	TGCAGCGTTGATCGAGCGGGAGCTCCCAATGAGCAGTTCTTC	CSVDRAGAPNEQFF
-	TRBJ2-1	19	TRBV7-9	-	TGTGCCAGCAGCTCAAACAATGGGATTGGGGGGAGCTCCTACAATGAGCAGTTCTTC	CASSSNNGIGGSSYNEQFF
-	TRBJ2-7	13	TRBV11-2	-	TGTGCCAGCAGCCGATGGCAGGGCGAAGAGCAGTACTTC	CASSRWQGEEQYF
-	TRBJ2-3	14	TRBV11-2	TRBD2	TGTGCCAGCAGCCCCGGGACTAGCGGGGAAACGCAGTATTTT	CASSPGTSGETQYF
-	TRBJ2-7	11	TRBV7-9	-	TGTGCCAGCAGCCGATCCTACGAGCAGTACTTC	CASSRSYEQYF
-	TRBJ2-3	14	TRBV7-2	-	TGTGCCATCCCGGGTAGGGACCCCGCAGATACGCAGTATTTT	CAIPGRDPADTQYF
-	TRBJ2-5	13	TRBV9	-	TGTGCCAGCAGTGGGCCCGATCAAGAGACCCAGTACTTC	CASSGPDQETQYF
-	TRBJ2-1	16	TRBV4-1	-	TGCGCCAGCAGCCAAGATCGGGTGGGGGCCTACAATGAGCAGTTCTTC	CASSQDRVGAYNEQFF